This T cell receptor (beta chain) was documented in a study of beta chain features in type 1 diabetes. J gave up 2 bases and V 5 bases, and 5 bases lay outside the gene matches. This CDR3 has 14 amino acids. Germline V gene data show CDR1 as LNHDA and CDR2 as SQIVND (reference sequence). Purity exceeded 95% in all sorted populations. This clone was counted only a few times. Its antigen is still unknown. General study findings and limits: The cDNA sequencing approach could over-represent high-TCR-expressing cells. Comparison showed that naive, central memory and Treg TCRB repertoires appeared more similar among patients than among healthy donors. TCRB CDR3s from Type 1 diabetes patients were moderately but significantly shorter in all four CD4+ subsets.

Reverse transcribing all isolated RNA meant expressed TCRB transcripts were sequenced. Data came from immunoSEQ multiplex PCR; TCRdb stores just in-frame clones and leaves some out. Of more than 150,000 clones listed, 9% to 10% are singletons. The V and J genes are TRBV19 and TRBJ2-7; the match to TRBD2 covers 8 bases. The sequenced material came from central memory CD4+ T cells from blood. The sequence came from a woman younger than 35 in good health. The CDR3 DNA follows: TGTGCCAGTAGTGGGCCGGGAGGGCCCTACGAGCAGTACTTC. Its translation: CASSGPGGPYEQYF.